This T cell receptor beta chain was captured in a study of blood T cell repertoires in COVID-19. Study context: Italy, Spain and the United States were the sources of the convalescent and acute COVID-19 samples. PBMCs, B-cell-depleted T cells, or T cells provided the cDNA or gDNA that made up the material.

Original methodology: It was from reference gene primer amplification that nucleated cell counts were estimated. Profiled with immunoSEQ multiplex PCR; TCRdb holds only in-frame clones, not every one. The DNA was the basis for D and trimming; V, J and clone size are from that table. Among around 43,000 clones, approximately 85% were seen once, and the ten largest hold about 33%. In germline, CDR1 is LNHDA, CDR2 SQIVND (reference sequence). The CDR3 sequence is 13 residues long. The V end lost 10 bases, the J end lost 0 bases, and 13 bases lay between the germline ends. The chain recombines TRBV19 with TRBJ2-7, with no clear D. This clonotype was sampled from a woman older than 75 with acute or convalescent COVID-19. The sequenced material came from peripheral blood. The CDR3 DNA follows: TGTGCCACCACCTCCGGTAGCTCCTACGAGCAGTACTTC. Translation gives CATTSGSSYEQYF.